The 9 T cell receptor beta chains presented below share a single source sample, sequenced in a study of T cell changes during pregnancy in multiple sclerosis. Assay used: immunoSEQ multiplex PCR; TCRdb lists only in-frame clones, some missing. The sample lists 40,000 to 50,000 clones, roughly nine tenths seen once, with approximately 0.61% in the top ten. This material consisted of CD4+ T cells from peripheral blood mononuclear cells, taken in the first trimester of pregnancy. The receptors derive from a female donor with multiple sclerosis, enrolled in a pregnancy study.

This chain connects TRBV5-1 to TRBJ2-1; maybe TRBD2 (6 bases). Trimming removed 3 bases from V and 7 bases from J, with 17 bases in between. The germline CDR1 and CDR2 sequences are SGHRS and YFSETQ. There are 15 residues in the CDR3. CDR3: CASSYYPGARNEQFF. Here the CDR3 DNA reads TGCGCCAGCAGCTACTACCCGGGAGCCCGGAATGAGCAGTTCTTC. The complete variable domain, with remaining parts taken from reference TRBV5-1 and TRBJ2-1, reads KAGVTQTPRYLIKTRGQQVTLSCSPISGHRSVSWYQQTPGQGLQFLFEYFSETQRNKGNFPGRFSGRQFSNSRSEMNVSTLELGDSALYLCASSYYPGARNEQFFGPGTRLTVL.

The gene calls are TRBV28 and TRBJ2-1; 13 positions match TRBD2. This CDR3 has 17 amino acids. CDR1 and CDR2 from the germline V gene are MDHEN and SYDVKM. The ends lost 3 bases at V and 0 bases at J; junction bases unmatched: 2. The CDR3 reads CASSLWTSGSSYNEQFF. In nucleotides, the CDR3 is TGTGCCAGCAGTTTGTGGACTAGCGGGAGCTCCTACAATGAGCAGTTCTTC.

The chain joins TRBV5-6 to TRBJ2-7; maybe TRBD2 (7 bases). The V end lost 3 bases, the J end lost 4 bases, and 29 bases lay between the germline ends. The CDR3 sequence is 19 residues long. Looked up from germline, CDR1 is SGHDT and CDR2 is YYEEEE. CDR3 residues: CASSSPRGGAGGTNYEQYF. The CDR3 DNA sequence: TGTGCCAGCAGCTCCCCCCGTGGGGGGGCCGGAGGGACAAATTACGAGCAGTACTTC.

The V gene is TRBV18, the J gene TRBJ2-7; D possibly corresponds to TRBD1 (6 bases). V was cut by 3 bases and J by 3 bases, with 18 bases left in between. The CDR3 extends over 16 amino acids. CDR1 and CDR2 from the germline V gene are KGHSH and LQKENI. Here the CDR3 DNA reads TGTGCCAGCTCACCTACAGGGACCTCTACCCGCTACGAGCAGTACTTC. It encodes CASSPTGTSTRYEQYF.

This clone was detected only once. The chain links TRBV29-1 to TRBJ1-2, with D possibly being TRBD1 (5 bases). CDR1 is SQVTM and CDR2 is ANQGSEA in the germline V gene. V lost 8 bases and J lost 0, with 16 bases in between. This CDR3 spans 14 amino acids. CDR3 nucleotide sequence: TGCAGCTATGGGACTCCCCAAGCTAACTATGGCTACACCTTC. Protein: CSYGTPQANYGYTF.

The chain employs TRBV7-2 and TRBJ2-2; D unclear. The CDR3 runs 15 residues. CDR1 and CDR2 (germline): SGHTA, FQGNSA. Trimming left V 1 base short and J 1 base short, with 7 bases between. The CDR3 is CASSLVRRNTGELFF. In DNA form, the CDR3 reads TGTGCCAGCAGCTTAGTACGGAGGAACACCGGGGAGCTGTTTTTT.

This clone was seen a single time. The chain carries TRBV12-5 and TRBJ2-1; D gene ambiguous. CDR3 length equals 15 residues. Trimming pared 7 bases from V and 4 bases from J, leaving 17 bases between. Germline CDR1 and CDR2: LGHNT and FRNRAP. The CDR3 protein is CASALRGRLYNEQFF. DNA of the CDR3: TGTGCTAGTGCCCTCCGTGGGCGTCTATACAATGAGCAGTTCTTC.

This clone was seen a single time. This CDR3 is CASSLRAGGLTETQYF. The CDR3 DNA is TGTGCCAGCAGCCTCAGGGCGGGAGGGCTCACAGAGACCCAGTACTTC. This chain connects TRBV7-2 to TRBJ2-5; 9 nucleotides agree with TRBD2. With V trimmed by 5 bases and J by 4 bases, 11 bases remained unmatched. The CDR3 extends over 16 amino acids. CDR1 is SGHTA, CDR2 FQGNSA, per germline.

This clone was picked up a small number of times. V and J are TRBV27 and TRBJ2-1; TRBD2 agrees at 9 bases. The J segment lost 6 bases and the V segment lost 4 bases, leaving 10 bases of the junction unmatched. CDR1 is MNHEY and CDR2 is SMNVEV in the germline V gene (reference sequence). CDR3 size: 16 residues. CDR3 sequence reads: CASSSPLAGMFNEQFF. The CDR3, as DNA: TGTGCCAGCAGTTCCCCGCTAGCGGGAATGTTCAATGAGCAGTTCTTC.